The rows below give T cell receptor beta chains drawn from one sample of a study of tumor-infiltrating lymphocytes in primary liver carcinoma. Using its own MiXCR run on the multiplex PCR reads, TCRdb lists one record per CDR3 protein. Among approximately 300,000 distinct CDR3 sequences listed, about 62% were seen once. Input material: peripheral blood. The source of these receptors is a man in his forties with primary liver carcinoma and hepatitis B virus infection. CDR3s include the opening cysteine and the closing phenylalanine or tryptophan. A D gene is named only where the DNA matches it firmly. The size entry is marked missing in some rows and otherwise reads once, few, many or a size class.

cdr3_length: 15; d_call: -; clone_size: -; v_call: TRBV5-5; j_call: TRBJ1-3; cdr3_aa: CASSLEAWAGNTIYF; cdr3_nt: TGTGCCAGCAGCTTGGAGGCATGGGCTGGAAACACCATATATTTT
cdr3_length: 19; d_call: -; clone_size: -; v_call: TRBV4-3; j_call: TRBJ2-3; cdr3_aa: CASSQDAAVVGPVTDMQYF; cdr3_nt: TGCGCCAGCAGCCAAGATGCGGCGGTAGTGGGGCCAGTCACAGATATGCAGTATTTT
cdr3_length: 17; d_call: -; clone_size: -; v_call: TRBV6-1; j_call: TRBJ2-7; cdr3_aa: CASSEARSRRSSYEQYF; cdr3_nt: TGTGCCAGCAGTGAAGCGCGGAGCAGGCGATCGAGCTACGAGCAGTACTTC
cdr3_length: 15; d_call: -; clone_size: -; v_call: TRBV6-2/TRBV6-3; j_call: TRBJ1-5; cdr3_aa: CASSYRGYSNQPQHF; cdr3_nt: TGTGCCAGCAGTTACAGGGGGTATAGTAATCAGCCCCAGCATTTT
cdr3_length: 16; d_call: -; clone_size: -; v_call: TRBV10-3; j_call: TRBJ2-3; cdr3_aa: CAISDSPSVYTDTQYF; cdr3_nt: TGTGCCATCAGTGATTCGCCTAGCGTATACACAGATACGCAGTATTTT
cdr3_length: 16; d_call: -; clone_size: -; v_call: TRBV7-9; j_call: TRBJ2-3; cdr3_aa: CASSLGQGPRTDTQYF; cdr3_nt: TGTGCCAGCAGCTTAGGGCAGGGCCCCCGCACAGATACGCAGTATTTT
cdr3_length: 15; d_call: TRBD1; clone_size: few; v_call: TRBV5-4; j_call: TRBJ1-2; cdr3_aa: CASSPPGQGEAGYTF; cdr3_nt: TGTGCCAGCAGCCCCCCAGGACAGGGGGAGGCTGGCTACACCTTC
cdr3_length: 14; d_call: -; clone_size: many; v_call: TRBV6-5; j_call: TRBJ1-6; cdr3_aa: CASSLGGYNSPLHF; cdr3_nt: TGTGCCAGCAGTTTAGGGGGCTATAATTCACCCCTCCACTTT
cdr3_length: 15; d_call: TRBD2; clone_size: many; v_call: TRBV6-2/TRBV6-3; j_call: TRBJ2-7; cdr3_aa: CASSLLAGGPYEQYF; cdr3_nt: TGTGCCAGCAGTCTCCTAGCGGGAGGGCCCTACGAGCAGTACTTC
cdr3_length: 15; d_call: TRBD2; clone_size: -; v_call: TRBV6-1; j_call: TRBJ2-7; cdr3_aa: CASRFWTSGSDDQYF; cdr3_nt: TGTGCCAGTAGGTTCTGGACTAGCGGGAGTGACGACCAGTACTTC
cdr3_length: 14; d_call: TRBD1; clone_size: many; v_call: TRBV4-1; j_call: TRBJ1-2; cdr3_aa: CASSQDNRGYGYTF; cdr3_nt: TGCGCCAGCAGCCAAGATAACAGGGGCTATGGCTACACCTTC
cdr3_length: 15; d_call: -; clone_size: many; v_call: TRBV29-1; j_call: TRBJ2-1; cdr3_aa: CSVETSDRSYNEQFF; cdr3_nt: TGCAGCGTTGAGACCTCGGACAGAAGCTACAATGAGCAGTTCTTC
cdr3_length: 13; d_call: -; clone_size: -; v_call: TRBV5-4; j_call: TRBJ1-1; cdr3_aa: CVSSLRPEGEAFF; cdr3_nt: TGTGTCAGCAGCTTGCGCCCTGAGGGTGAAGCTTTCTTT
cdr3_length: 12; d_call: TRBD2; clone_size: many; v_call: TRBV10-2; j_call: TRBJ2-7; cdr3_aa: CASSRSGGEQYF; cdr3_nt: TGCGCCAGCAGTCGTTCGGGGGGCGAGCAGTACTTC
cdr3_length: 13; d_call: -; clone_size: -; v_call: TRBV5-5; j_call: TRBJ2-7; cdr3_aa: CASSPSPEHKQYF; cdr3_nt: TGTGCCAGCAGCCCAAGCCCGGAACACAAGCAGTACTTC
cdr3_length: 15; d_call: -; clone_size: once; v_call: TRBV5-1; j_call: TRBJ2-3; cdr3_aa: CASSGTQGSTDTQYF; cdr3_nt: TGCGCCAGCAGTGGAACACAGGGTAGCACAGATACGCAGTATTTT
cdr3_length: 15; d_call: TRBD1; clone_size: -; v_call: TRBV11-2; j_call: TRBJ2-7; cdr3_aa: CANSRGQAQTYVQYF; cdr3_nt: TGTGCCAACAGCAGGGGACAGGCCCAGACCTACGTGCAGTACTTC
cdr3_length: 13; d_call: TRBD1; clone_size: -; v_call: TRBV2; j_call: TRBJ2-1; cdr3_aa: CANPGQARNEQFF; cdr3_nt: TGTGCCAACCCTGGACAGGCCAGGAATGAGCAGTTCTTC
cdr3_length: 17; d_call: TRBD2; clone_size: -; v_call: TRBV4-3; j_call: TRBJ2-1; cdr3_aa: CASSQTANLSGRDEQFF; cdr3_nt: TGTGCCAGCAGCCAGACGGCTAATCTTAGCGGGAGAGATGAGCAGTTCTTC
cdr3_length: 13; d_call: -; clone_size: many; v_call: TRBV4-1; j_call: TRBJ1-2; cdr3_aa: CASSQDRGYGYTF; cdr3_nt: TGCGCCAGCAGCCAAGATCGCGGCTATGGCTACACCTTC
cdr3_length: 13; d_call: -; clone_size: -; v_call: TRBV14; j_call: TRBJ1-2; cdr3_aa: CASGQRYTGGYTF; cdr3_nt: TGTGCCAGCGGCCAACGGTATACGGGGGGCTACACCTTC
cdr3_length: 12; d_call: -; clone_size: many; v_call: TRBV4-2; j_call: TRBJ2-1; cdr3_aa: CASSQGNNEQFF; cdr3_nt: TGTGCCAGCAGCCAAGGCAACAATGAGCAGTTCTTC
cdr3_length: 14; d_call: -; clone_size: -; v_call: TRBV6-1; j_call: TRBJ2-1; cdr3_aa: CATSELGQSNEQFF; cdr3_nt: TGTGCCACCAGTGAATTAGGGCAAAGCAATGAGCAGTTCTTC
cdr3_length: 18; d_call: TRBD2; clone_size: once; v_call: TRBV5-1; j_call: TRBJ2-5; cdr3_aa: CASSSTPLAGGLVETQYF; cdr3_nt: TGCGCCAGCAGCTCGACTCCACTAGCGGGAGGGCTGGTGGAGACCCAGTACTTC
cdr3_length: 17; d_call: -; clone_size: -; v_call: TRBV6-1; j_call: TRBJ1-5; cdr3_aa: CASSESRGQVSTDTQHF; cdr3_nt: TGTGCCAGCAGTGAATCCAGAGGGCAAGTTAGCACAGATACGCAGCATTTT
cdr3_length: 15; d_call: -; clone_size: -; v_call: TRBV28; j_call: TRBJ1-4; cdr3_aa: CASGRQGDFNEKLFF; cdr3_nt: TGTGCCAGCGGACGACAAGGGGATTTTAATGAAAAACTGTTTTTT
cdr3_length: 16; d_call: TRBD2; clone_size: -; v_call: TRBV6-6; j_call: TRBJ2-1; cdr3_aa: CASSYSGSGSTNEQFF; cdr3_nt: TGTGCCAGCAGTTACTCGGGAAGCGGGAGTACCAATGAGCAGTTCTTC
cdr3_length: 13; d_call: -; clone_size: few; v_call: TRBV7-9; j_call: TRBJ1-1; cdr3_aa: CASSLARATEAFF; cdr3_nt: TGTGCCAGCAGCTTAGCGCGGGCGACTGAAGCTTTCTTT
cdr3_length: 15; d_call: -; clone_size: -; v_call: TRBV5-1; j_call: TRBJ1-1; cdr3_aa: CASSLVLSLITEAFF; cdr3_nt: TGCGCCAGCAGCTTGGTCCTCAGCTTGATCACTGAAGCTTTCTTT
cdr3_length: 14; d_call: -; clone_size: -; v_call: TRBV7-8; j_call: TRBJ1-2; cdr3_aa: CASNKTDSNYGYTF; cdr3_nt: TGTGCCAGCAACAAGACAGATTCTAACTATGGCTACACCTTC
cdr3_length: 17; d_call: TRBD2; clone_size: many; v_call: TRBV6-5; j_call: TRBJ2-1; cdr3_aa: CASSSQRGGEGSNEQFF; cdr3_nt: TGTGCCAGCAGTTCCCAGCGGGGAGGGGAGGGTTCCAATGAGCAGTTCTTC
cdr3_length: 15; d_call: -; clone_size: -; v_call: TRBV28; j_call: TRBJ2-5; cdr3_aa: CASSSPGGTAPSQYF; cdr3_nt: TGTGCCAGCAGTTCTCCAGGCGGGACAGCTCCGTCCCAGTACTTC
cdr3_length: 15; d_call: -; clone_size: -; v_call: TRBV4-3; j_call: TRBJ1-3; cdr3_aa: CASSRDRLSGNTIYF; cdr3_nt: TGCGCCAGCAGCCGCGACAGGCTTTCTGGAAACACCATATATTTT
cdr3_length: 16; d_call: TRBD1; clone_size: -; v_call: TRBV6-5; j_call: TRBJ2-7; cdr3_aa: CGSSYSPGTGCNEQYF; cdr3_nt: TGTGGCAGCAGTTACTCGCCCGGGACAGGGTGTAACGAGCAGTACTTC
cdr3_length: 15; d_call: TRBD2; clone_size: -; v_call: TRBV29-1; j_call: TRBJ2-1; cdr3_aa: CSVPLGGSGSNEQFF; cdr3_nt: TGCAGCGTGCCACTGGGGGGGAGCGGCAGTAATGAACAGTTCTTC
cdr3_length: 14; d_call: -; clone_size: -; v_call: TRBV12-3/TRBV12-4; j_call: TRBJ2-2; cdr3_aa: CASSLNRVTGELLF; cdr3_nt: TGTGCTAGCAGTTTGAACAGGGTCACCGGGGAGCTGTTATTT
cdr3_length: 14; d_call: TRBD1; clone_size: -; v_call: TRBV6-1; j_call: TRBJ1-5; cdr3_aa: CARNDGQAGQPQHF; cdr3_nt: TGTGCCAGGAACGATGGACAGGCTGGACAGCCCCAGCATTTT
cdr3_length: 14; d_call: -; clone_size: -; v_call: TRBV5-6; j_call: TRBJ1-1; cdr3_aa: CTSSFTTANTEAFF; cdr3_nt: TGTACCAGCAGCTTCACAACAGCGAACACTGAAGCTTTCTTT
cdr3_length: 14; d_call: -; clone_size: -; v_call: TRBV11-1; j_call: TRBJ1-2; cdr3_aa: CASSSEGSWMDYTF; cdr3_nt: TGTGCCAGCAGCAGCGAAGGATCGTGGATGGACTACACCTTC
cdr3_length: 16; d_call: -; clone_size: many; v_call: TRBV12-3/TRBV12-4; j_call: TRBJ2-3; cdr3_aa: CASQFLAGGNTDTQYF; cdr3_nt: TGTGCCAGCCAGTTTTTAGCTGGGGGGAACACAGATACGCAGTATTTT
cdr3_length: 14; d_call: TRBD2; clone_size: -; v_call: TRBV12-3/TRBV12-4; j_call: TRBJ2-3; cdr3_aa: CANSFAGGTDTQYF; cdr3_nt: TGTGCCAACAGTTTTGCGGGAGGAACAGATACGCAGTATTTT
cdr3_length: 15; d_call: -; clone_size: -; v_call: TRBV29-1; j_call: TRBJ1-1; cdr3_aa: CSVSPRWGMNTEAFF; cdr3_nt: TGCAGTGTCTCTCCACGTTGGGGCATGAACACTGAAGCTTTCTTT
cdr3_length: 14; d_call: -; clone_size: many; v_call: TRBV29-1; j_call: TRBJ1-2; cdr3_aa: CSVESGGAGYGYTF; cdr3_nt: TGCAGCGTTGAATCTGGGGGCGCGGGCTATGGCTACACCTTC
cdr3_length: 14; d_call: -; clone_size: many; v_call: TRBV6-6; j_call: TRBJ2-7; cdr3_aa: CASAMGTGLYEQYF; cdr3_nt: TGTGCCAGCGCAATGGGGACTGGTCTCTACGAGCAGTACTTC
cdr3_length: 16; d_call: -; clone_size: -; v_call: TRBV6-1; j_call: TRBJ1-5; cdr3_aa: CASSEKRTRFGQPQHF; cdr3_nt: TGTGCCAGCAGTGAAAAGCGGACACGGTTTGGGCAGCCCCAACATTTT
cdr3_length: 14; d_call: TRBD1; clone_size: -; v_call: TRBV11-3; j_call: TRBJ2-3; cdr3_aa: CANSYRGTGDMQYF; cdr3_nt: TGTGCCAACAGCTACAGGGGGACGGGTGATATGCAGTATTTT
cdr3_length: 12; d_call: -; clone_size: many; v_call: TRBV29-1; j_call: TRBJ1-2; cdr3_aa: CSVLYQGFGYTF; cdr3_nt: TGCAGCGTCCTTTATCAGGGCTTTGGCTACACCTTC
cdr3_length: 14; d_call: -; clone_size: many; v_call: TRBV6-5; j_call: TRBJ2-1; cdr3_aa: CASSYESSYNEQFF; cdr3_nt: TGTGCCAGCAGTTACGAGAGCTCCTACAATGAGCAGTTCTTC
cdr3_length: 14; d_call: -; clone_size: -; v_call: TRBV11-1; j_call: TRBJ2-3; cdr3_aa: CASSLGTGVYTQYF; cdr3_nt: TGTGCCAGCAGCCTAGGGACGGGGGTATATACGCAGTATTTT
cdr3_length: 11; d_call: -; clone_size: once; v_call: TRBV2; j_call: TRBJ2-7; cdr3_aa: CASRTSNEQYF; cdr3_nt: TGTGCCAGCAGGACCTCGAACGAGCAGTACTTC
cdr3_length: 13; d_call: -; clone_size: once; v_call: TRBV5-1; j_call: TRBJ2-5; cdr3_aa: CASSSPGSETQYF; cdr3_nt: TGCGCCAGCAGCAGCCCGGGATCGGAGACCCAGTACTTC
cdr3_length: 15; d_call: -; clone_size: -; v_call: TRBV11-1; j_call: TRBJ2-1; cdr3_aa: CASSLLGSGENEHFF; cdr3_nt: TGTGCCAGCAGCCTTCTAGGGTCAGGAGAAAATGAGCACTTCTTC
cdr3_length: 15; d_call: TRBD2; clone_size: many; v_call: TRBV12-3/TRBV12-4; j_call: TRBJ2-1; cdr3_aa: CASSLLAGQYNEQFF; cdr3_nt: TGTGCCAGCAGTTTACTAGCGGGACAATACAATGAGCAGTTCTTC
cdr3_length: 12; d_call: -; clone_size: many; v_call: TRBV10-3; j_call: TRBJ1-1; cdr3_aa: CAIKQEGTEAFF; cdr3_nt: TGTGCCATCAAGCAGGAGGGCACTGAAGCTTTCTTT
cdr3_length: 14; d_call: -; clone_size: -; v_call: TRBV10-3; j_call: TRBJ2-7; cdr3_aa: CGISPGVGTYEQYF; cdr3_nt: TGTGGCATCAGCCCTGGGGTGGGGACCTACGAGCAGTACTTC
cdr3_length: 15; d_call: -; clone_size: -; v_call: TRBV24-1; j_call: TRBJ2-2; cdr3_aa: CATSFGGANTGELFF; cdr3_nt: TGTGCCACCAGTTTCGGGGGCGCGAACACCGGGGAGCTGTTTTTT
cdr3_length: 12; d_call: -; clone_size: many; v_call: TRBV6-5; j_call: TRBJ1-1; cdr3_aa: CASIILNTEAFF; cdr3_nt: TGTGCCAGCATAATCCTGAACACTGAAGCTTTCTTT
cdr3_length: 17; d_call: -; clone_size: once; v_call: TRBV21-1; j_call: TRBJ2-7; cdr3_aa: CASSKPARLGTSYEQYF; cdr3_nt: TGTGCCAGCAGCAAACCCGCCCGGTTGGGTACCTCCTACGAACAGTACTTC
cdr3_length: 18; d_call: TRBD2; clone_size: -; v_call: TRBV28; j_call: TRBJ2-7; cdr3_aa: CTSSPDGLAGKGNYEQYF; cdr3_nt: TGTACCAGCAGTCCCGACGGACTAGCGGGAAAAGGGAACTACGAGCAGTACTTC
cdr3_length: 16; d_call: TRBD2; clone_size: -; v_call: TRBV4-3; j_call: TRBJ2-7; cdr3_aa: CASIQDRKRAGIEQYF; cdr3_nt: TGCGCCAGCATCCAAGATAGGAAACGAGCGGGAATCGAGCAGTACTTC